This record covers a single TCR beta chain. The antigen this receptor binds is unknown. Within one base of it there is no much larger clone, and no base qualities were kept. The method was the immunoSEQ multiplex PCR assay. The multiplex PCR relied on a mix of 60 forward primers for TCR Vbeta segments and 13 reverse primers for TCR Jbeta segments. The CDR3 region of rearranged TCR beta genes was amplified from genomic DNA with a multiplex PCR assay. On the Illumina HiSeq System, the amplified TCR beta libraries were sequenced as 87-base-pair reads. Turning to the authors' computational methods: A later analysis tallied around 80 million unique TCR beta chains across the 650 to 750 repertoires, and some 12 million of those chains were shared by two or more donors. Raw reads were error-corrected and collapsed into unique sequences by a nearest-neighbor algorithm in which closely related sequences were merged to remove PCR and sequencing errors. Alignment of CDR3 sequences to IMGT reference sequences was used to assign V, D and J gene segments. Each retained sequence needed at least a six-nucleotide match to both a V gene segment and a J gene segment. A rearrangement was called productive if the CDR3 had no stop codons and remained in frame with V and J, and every other rearrangement was called non-productive. CDR3 was defined by IMGT convention, running from the second conserved V-encoded cysteine to the conserved J-encoded phenylalanine. The earlier analysis of a few hundred of the donors excluded any sequence lacking an unambiguous match to a single V gene segment. In an earlier analysis of some 590 of the donors, V segments were called functional above 56.7% productive rearrangements and were called segregating when the between-donor standard deviation exceeded 5%. A statistical classification framework was developed to diagnose cytomegalovirus status using the catalog of TCR beta chain sequences. A later analysis assigned V and J genes by comparing TCR nucleotide sequences with IMGT/GENE-DB human TR gene sequences. A later analysis assigned CDR3 sequences and most-parsimonious VDJ recombination scenarios with the TCRdist pipeline. In a later analysis, each TCR beta chain was defined by its CDR3 amino acid sequence together with its V-gene family, and reads without a unique V-gene family were excluded. To address suspected cross-contamination and a sequencing artifact, a later analysis removed 450 to 700 highly shared, low-generation-probability nucleotide sequences. A later analysis calculated a clonal expansion index for each public chain from normalized within-repertoire ranks of inferred template counts. A later analysis computed generation probabilities with a VDJ recombination model fitted to out-of-frame rearrangements, and checked the results against IGoR. Hypergeometric tests were used in a later analysis to score TCR-TCR, TCR-HLA and TCR-CMV co-occurrence, with a repertoire-size bias correction applied to the TCR pairs. To estimate false discovery rates, a later analysis permuted the HLA or CMV assignments 20 times. A later analysis grouped co-occurring TCRs with DBSCAN, adding TCRdist sequence similarity when clustering within HLA-allele-positive subsets. For co-occurrence clustering, repertoires with fewer than 30,000 or more than 120,000 public chains were excluded, along with four to six repertoires with anomalous nucleotide sharing. Drawn from immuneACCESS, this table holds only the in-frame rearrangements with V and J called that TCRdb kept. Clones are partly lost; checked studies trace under half to an unresolved V gene and leave the rest unexplained. V, J and clone size reflect that table, while D and trimming were determined from the DNA. Present in this sample are roughly 120,000 clones, about three quarters of which were seen just once. Around 1% of the sample is held by the ten biggest clonotypes.

This sample was included in a study of cytomegalovirus exposure and HLA in healthy donors (dated by TCRdb to about 2017). Turning to the overall study: In an earlier analysis of 450 to 750 of the donors, 276 Gb of sequence data and about 110 million unique TCR beta sequences from 150 million to 200 million T cells were reported. Genome-wide SNP genotypes for about 60% of the roughly 700 donors were used in a later genetic analysis, which treated that subset as a discovery cohort. HLA typing covered class I and class II loci at four-digit resolution. All discovery cohort repertoires had been generated using a single sequencing platform. The study aimed to test whether cataloging public T cell receptors could reveal signatures of past pathogen exposure. To predict cytomegalovirus infection status, the study brought together high-throughput TCR immunosequencing, statistical association of individual TCRs with disease status, and machine learning. Donor age, sex, ethnicity and CMV serostatus were compiled alongside the repertoire data. The genetic ancestry cluster associated with self-reported Caucasian donors included over 65% of the 300 to 400 genotyped donors. A later analysis re-analyzed previously published TCR beta repertoires from approximately 700 donors and added high-resolution HLA genotyping to study TCR occurrence patterns. Typing coverage differed by locus: A, B, C, DRB1 and DQB1 were typed in about 629-640 donors, DQA1 in roughly 510, DPA1 in 606, and DPB1 in 472. Using immunosequencing, the study profiled T cell repertoires from 666 subjects and related those repertoires to cytomegalovirus serostatus. Along with the approximately 620-subject first cohort, a separate validation cohort of over a hundred different subjects was used. In an earlier analysis of around 540 of the donors, high-throughput TCR beta sequencing was used to judge whether each TCR beta V gene segment behaved as functional or pseudogenic. An early release that covered about 600 HLA-typed donors contained 250 to 350 gigabases of sequencing data and 85 million to 100 million unique TCR sequences. In the later analysis, no new phenotypic data were used to find candidate immune exposures; instead, reliance was placed on TCR beta sequences and their occurrence across donors. On average, around 230,000 unique TCR beta nucleotide sequences were sequenced per donor among 398 genotyped donors of the cohort, with roughly 18% of those sequences being non-productive. Roughly 5 DR-DQ haplotypes were treated as single units for association and clustering because of strong linkage in the cohort. Study-level results and caveats: According to a later analysis, most CMV-associated TCR beta chains appeared to be HLA-restricted, and the HLA associations seemed to be driven largely by CMV exposure. Because counts were too low, 15 to 20 rarely observed V segments, including chromosome 9 orphons, were excluded from the earlier analysis of several hundred of the donors. The authors suggested that the approach could potentially be extended to other disease states and immunological phenotypes. A further reported finding was that TCR beta sequences accurately predicted the HLA-A and HLA-B alleles for most subjects in the first cohort. When HLA alleles, especially DR and DQ, strongly co-occurred, TCR associations were difficult to assign to individual alleles. According to a later analysis, parvovirus B19, influenza, CMV and Epstein-Barr virus appeared linked to several top co-occurrence clusters. Broadly in line with IMGT annotations, most TCR beta V segments showed up in productive rearrangements about 90% or about 30% of the time in an earlier analysis of several hundred of the donors. In a later analysis, TCR association rates were found to vary across HLA loci, with the most associated TCRs seen for DRB1 alleles and the fewest for HLA-C alleles. In the study, 164 TCR beta chains were listed as associated with cytomegalovirus. Because HLA typing was unavailable for some donors at each locus, only the typed subset was used in association tests. Cytomegalovirus status was reported to be diagnosed by the classifier with high specificity and sensitivity in both the original and validation cohorts. Most TCR sequences were observed very rarely across donors, whereas some public TCRs were present in many individuals. In vitro tests confirmed that three of the cytomegalovirus-associated TCR beta chains recognize cytomegalovirus antigens. The 87-base-pair reads could not distinguish some IMGT-functional V segments, including TRBV6-2 and TRBV6-3, so those segments were excluded. Compared with equally common non-associated chains, HLA-associated TCR beta chains in a later analysis were more clonally expanded and had lower generation probabilities. For the cohort, immune exposure information was limited to CMV serostatus. A group of highly shared sequence variants was considered likely to be a technical artifact of the sequencing pipeline. Specific HLA alleles were associated with 15,000 to 20,000 TCR beta sequences at a false discovery rate of 0.05 in a later analysis. In this cohort, only TCR beta chains were sequenced, and detectable features were limited by the absence of alpha or paired-chain data. Linkage disequilibrium might explain the correlated functional status among segregating V segments, but an unknown experimental factor could not be ruled out. The presence/absence analyses assumed that sequencing depth was roughly uniform across donors, and that assumption may not be true. An association between a missense DCLRE1C variant and V-gene and J-gene trimming of TCR beta chains was found in a later genetic analysis and replicated in an independent cohort. A later genetic analysis reported fewer N-insertions in productive TCRs among donors in an Asian-associated ancestry cluster than the 666-donor mean.

Germline trimming amounts to 5 bases on V and 1 base on J, with 7 as the count of junction bases outside the gene matches. The germline V gene encodes CDR1 SGHVS and CDR2 FQNEAQ. Including cysteine and phenylalanine, the CDR3 has 16 amino acids. Left in the record is the CDR3 DNA by itself, 48 bases read in frame from the first base. The cohort consisted of 670 or so healthy bone marrow donors. At the time of sampling, all cohort members were nominally healthy, though unrecorded immune exposures were likely present. The donor tested CMV seronegative, placing the donor among the 300 to 450 seronegative members of the cohort. A peripheral blood sample was collected from each donor, and TCR beta sequencing was performed on peripheral blood mononuclear cells. The Qiagen DNeasy Blood Extraction Kit was used to extract genomic DNA from the blood cell samples.

The rearranged segments are TRBV7-8 and TRBJ2-2; 7 central nucleotides agree with TRBD1. The sequence was obtained from a woman in her thirties in good health and CMV-seronegative. The sequencing sample was made of PBMCs. The CDR3 corresponds to CASSRDRTGNTGELFF. At the DNA level, the sequence is TGTGCCAGCAGCCGCGACCGGACAGGGAACACCGGGGAGCTGTTTTTT.